The clone carrying this T cell receptor beta chain was seen more than once but under ten times. Preparation of the TCRbeta library was carried out with unique molecular identifiers. TCRdb reprocessed the PCR reads with MiXCR, giving one entry per CDR3 protein. In the table there are about 350,000 distinct CDR3 sequences, about an eighth of which are singletons. This entry is derived from a study of T-cell reconstitution after alpha-beta-depleted transplantation in children. With 0 bases removed from V and 2 bases from J, the gap between germline ends came to 9 bases. CDR1 is SGHRS and CDR2 is YFSETQ in the germline V gene. The CDR3 runs 14 residues.

Here the sequenced sample was PBMCs, taken from the stem cell graft. The genes are TRBV5-1 and TRBJ2-7, with a possible D match to TRBD1 (5 bases). This clonotype was obtained from a human donor who donated a stem cell graft to a child with Fanconi anemia. CDR3 sequence (DNA): TGCGCCAGCAGCTTGGGACAGATGGCCTACGAGCAGTACTTC. This codes for CASSLGQMAYEQYF.